The source of this TCR beta chain is a study of OX40 agonist ivuxolimab in advanced cancers. Assay used: immunoSEQ multiplex PCR; TCRdb lists only in-frame clones, some missing. The sample holds approximately 70,000 clones, about three quarters seen once. The V gene's germline CDR1 is MNHEY and CDR2 SVGAGI. Trimming took off 4 bases at V and 6 bases at J, with 13 bases between the two ends. The CDR3 spans 14 residues. Study results and limitations: Antigens targeted by the expanded peripheral T cells were not determined. Individuals who were partial responders at 0.1-3.0 mg/kg had clonal expansion that ranked among the lowest.

As regards this clone: The antigen is unknown.

The receptor was derived from an adult with an advanced solid tumor such as melanoma, head and neck, liver or kidney cancer. The sample here was CD4+ or CD8+ T cells sorted from blood, taken in a trial of the OX40 agonist ivuxolimab. The chain employs TRBV6-5 and TRBJ2-1, with a tentative D call TRBD1 (6 bases). The CDR3 nucleotides are TGTGCCAGCAGTTTCGGGACATTCGGCAATGAGCAGTTCTTC. Translated: CASSFGTFGNEQFF.